This T cell receptor beta chain was obtained from a study of cytomegalovirus exposure and HLA in healthy donors. Germline V CDR1 and CDR2: SSHAT, FNYEAQ (reference sequence). The ends were cut back, 0 bases at V and 5 bases at J, with 13 bases in the middle. There are 15 residues in the CDR3. The assay was immunoSEQ multiplex PCR, and TCRdb's table has in-frame clones only and misses some. This table has more than 110,000 clones, approximately 87% appearing once. This sequence joins TRBV7-7 and TRBJ2-5; D is unresolved. The specimen sequenced was PBMCs. This sequence originates from a man aged 18 to 30 in good health and CMV-seronegative. The CDR3 DNA is TGTGCCAGCAGCTTAGCTTTCGACTCGGCGGAGACCCAGTACTTC. Encoded protein: CASSLAFDSAETQYF.